This T cell receptor beta chain was documented in a study of low-dose radiotherapy and immunotherapy resistance in tumors. As for time point: before trial treatment. Germline assignment: CDR1 MGHRA and CDR2 YSYEKL. The CDR3 spans 11 residues. Trimming cost V 8 bases and J 2 bases, with 7 bases left between them. cDNA synthesis used a TRAV/TRBV-specific primer set for both chains. PCR amplification of the TCRs was performed with Phusion for 20 PCR cycles, and it relied on a constant-region primer together with a V-primer adapter. Via MiXCR, TCRdb re-called the reads, giving one row per CDR3 protein. The sample has approximately 84,000 distinct CDR3 sequences, roughly a sixth seen once. In this sample, this clonotype turned up many times.

V usage is TRBV4-1 and J usage is TRBJ2-7; a weak D match, TRBD1 (5 bases). This clonotype was sampled from a male donor with prostate cancer. Sequenced here: PBMCs, sampled before treatment. The CDR3 bases are TGCGCCAGCCCAGGGCCCTACGAGCAGTACTTC. It specifies CASPGPYEQYF.